This T cell receptor beta chain stems from a study of T cell responses to AZD1222 COVID-19 vaccine (dated by TCRdb to the early 2020s). Study-level background: AZD1222 recipients whose second dose came at about 4 weeks and those whose second dose came at about 12 weeks were combined into one group, since spike-specific TCR depth and breadth did not differ between the two schedules. TCR sequencing covered over 230 trial participants: 200 to 220 given two doses of AZD1222 and approximately 26 given two doses of MenACWY control vaccine. Trial participants were enrolled into age subgroups of 18-55, 56-69 and 70-plus years, which contained approximately 150, 28 and 58 TCR-sequenced participants, respectively. Broader findings and caveats from the paper: After two AZD1222 doses, both the breadth and the depth of spike-specific TCRs were significantly higher than at day 0 and than in MenACWY recipients. Epitopes outside the regions mutated in the B.1.351 and B.1.1.7 variants were reportedly recognized by nearly half of the unique spike-specific TCRs. Only five to seven AZD1222 recipients were SARS-CoV-2 seropositive at baseline, limiting conclusions about previously exposed vaccinees. Participants were mostly white British, with more females than males. The authors suggested clonal diversity may have been underestimated. The vaccine-associated CD4 TCRs covered the entire spike protein, and the dominant responses fell in regions 160-218 and 743-854. In the small 56-69-year group, the increase in depth fell short of significance, most likely because of low power. Because no day 14 peak-response samples were available, the repertoires could be characterized only after the peak T cell response.

In the case of this clone: There is no known antigen for this receptor. Base qualities are missing; no much larger clone stands one base away.

The CDR3 runs 15 residues from the cysteine to the phenylalanine. Only CDR3 DNA is held: 45 bases, read in frame from base 1. Ends trimmed: V by 2 bases, J by 6 bases; bases unmatched to a gene: 4. Via the germline V gene (reference sequence), CDR1 is LNHDA and CDR2 SQIVND. The CDR3 regions of human TCRbeta chains were analyzed by immunosequencing. The authors' analysis ran thus. Repertoire TCRs were checked for matches against a reference library of SARS-CoV-2-specific TCRs that had been generated using the MIRA antigen-specificity platform. Breadth was defined as the fraction of unique TCRs that were SARS-CoV-2-associated, and depth was defined as the fraction of total T cells that were SARS-CoV-2-associated. Using the MIRA data, every spike-specific TCR was mapped to the spike region that the TCR reacted to and assigned to either a CD4 or a CD8 class. Log10-transformed breadth and depth values were compared by one-way ANOVA with Sidak's multiple comparisons tests. Imported from immuneACCESS, the table was reduced by TCRdb to in-frame sequences with V and J called. These copies leave out some clones; in studies compared against another copy, an unresolved V gene accounts for under half, and the cause of the remainder is not known. V and J calls and clone size follow that table, whereas D and trimming were derived from the DNA. The sample data list about 120,000 clones, and over 80% of these were observed just once. The ten largest clonotypes hold 14% to 15% of the sample.

In the paper's terms, the time point label means: baseline before first vaccination. The vaccinee samples were drawn from two UK trials, COV001 and COV002, one of which was a single-blind randomized controlled phase 2/3 trial testing AZD1222 (ChAdOx1 nCoV-19) in healthy adults. For TCRbeta chain sequencing, PBMC samples were collected from trial participants at day 0 and at day 28 after the second dose. The sequencing here drew on peripheral blood, taken on day 0 of AZD1222 vaccination. This clonotype originated in an adult in good health. This chain joins TRBV19 to TRBJ2-2; the central 9 bases match TRBD1. The DNA sequence is TGTGCCAGTAGTATAATGGACAGGGGACCCGGGGAGCTGTTTTTT. Its protein is CASSIMDRGPGELFF.